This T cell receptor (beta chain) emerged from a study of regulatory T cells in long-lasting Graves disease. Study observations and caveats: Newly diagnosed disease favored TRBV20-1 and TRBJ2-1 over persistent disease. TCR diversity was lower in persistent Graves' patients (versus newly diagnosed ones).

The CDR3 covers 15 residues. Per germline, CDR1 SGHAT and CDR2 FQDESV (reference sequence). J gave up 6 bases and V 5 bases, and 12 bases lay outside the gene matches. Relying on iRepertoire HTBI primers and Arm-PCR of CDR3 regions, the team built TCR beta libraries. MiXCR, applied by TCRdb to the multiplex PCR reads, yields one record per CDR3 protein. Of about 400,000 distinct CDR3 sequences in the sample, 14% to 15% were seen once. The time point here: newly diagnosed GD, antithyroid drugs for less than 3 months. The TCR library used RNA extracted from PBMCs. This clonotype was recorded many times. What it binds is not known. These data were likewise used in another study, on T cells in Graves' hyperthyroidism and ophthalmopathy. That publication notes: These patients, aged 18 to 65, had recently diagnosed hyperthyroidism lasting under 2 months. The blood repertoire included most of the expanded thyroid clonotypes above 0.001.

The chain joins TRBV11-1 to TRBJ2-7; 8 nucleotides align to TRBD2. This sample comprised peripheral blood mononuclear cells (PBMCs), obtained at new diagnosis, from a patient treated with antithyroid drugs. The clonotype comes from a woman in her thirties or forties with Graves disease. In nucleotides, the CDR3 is TGTGCCAGCAGCCCGGCGCTCAGCGGGAGATTCGAGCAGTACTTC. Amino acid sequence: CASSPALSGRFEQYF.